One and the same sample provided the 10 T cell receptor beta chains below, sequenced in a study of shared clonotypes between healthy human individuals. This table comes from immunoSEQ multiplex PCR, and its TCRdb copy is limited to in-frame clones, with some not included. This table holds some 2,100,000 clones, approximately 96% found once. The sample consisted of naive CD4+ T cells sorted from blood. As for subset: CD45RA+ positively selected. The source of these receptors is a man aged 18 to 29 in good health.

This clone came up once. The sample holds other DNA sequences that translate to the same CDR3. The chain employs TRBV20-1 and TRBJ1-1, with D unresolved. CDR1 DFQATT and CDR2 SNEGSKA come from the germline V gene (reference sequence). Trimming took off 6 bases at V and 1 base at J, with 6 bases between the two ends. CDR3 length: 11 amino acids. The CDR3 reads CSAGRNTEAFF. The CDR3 DNA reads as TGCAGTGCGGGCCGGAACACTGAAGCTTTCTTT.

This chain joins TRBV18 and TRBJ2-5; D could derive from TRBD1 or TRBD2 (5 bases each). The V and J ends lost 0 bases and 1 base respectively, with 9 bases between them. Germline V CDR1 and CDR2: KGHSH, LQKENI. The CDR3 has 15 residues. CDR3 coding DNA: TGTGCCAGCTCACCACCGGCCGGGGCCCAAGAGACCCAGTACTTC. It encodes CASSPPAGAQETQYF.

This chain links TRBV4-1 with TRBJ2-1; 8 bases fit TRBD2. J gave up 0 bases and V 2 bases, and 3 bases lay outside the gene matches. Germline V gene lookup returns CDR1 MGHRA and CDR2 YSYEKL. The CDR3 sequence is 16 residues long. In DNA form, the CDR3 reads TGCGCCAGCAGCCAAACTAGCGGCAGCTCCTACAATGAGCAGTTCTTC. This encodes CASSQTSGSSYNEQFF.

The rearrangement joins TRBV7-2 to TRBJ2-7; 10 bases align to TRBD1. The CDR3 sequence is 15 residues long. V shed 2 bases, J shed 7 bases, and the junction held 8 bases outside the gene matches. Germline CDR1 reads SGHTA; CDR2 reads FQGNSA. The CDR3 DNA is TGTGCCAGCAGCTTACAAGGGACAGGGGCGAAAGAGCAGTACTTC. Protein sequence: CASSLQGTGAKEQYF.

V usage is TRBV25-1 and J usage is TRBJ1-6; D is unclear. In germline, CDR1 is MGHDK, CDR2 SYGVNS. V was pared by 3 bases and J by 5 bases, with 5 bases between. CDR3 length equals 13 residues. The DNA for the CDR3 is TGTGCCAGCAGTGACCCTCATAATTCACCCCTCCACTTT. Translating it yields CASSDPHNSPLHF.

As DNA, the CDR3 is TGTGCCAGCAGCTTACTGACAGGTTCGCGAATTTATGGCTACACCTTC. Translated, it gives CASSLLTGSRIYGYTF. The chain is built from TRBV7-9 and TRBJ1-2, with D perhaps TRBD1 (6 bases). The germline gives CDR1 SEHNR, CDR2 FQNEAQ (reference sequence). V gave up 2 bases and J gave up 5 bases, with 18 bases separating them. The CDR3 is 16 residues long.

The chain carries TRBV19 and TRBJ2-6, with unresolved D. Trimming stripped 7 bases from V and 0 bases from J, with 13 bases between. Germline V lookup: CDR1 LNHDA, CDR2 SQIVND (reference sequence). This CDR3 has 16 residues. The CDR3 here is CASKEAPGSGANVLTF. The CDR3 bases are TGTGCCAGTAAAGAGGCGCCGGGCTCTGGGGCCAACGTCCTGACTTTC.

The chain combines TRBV28 with TRBJ2-1; 11 bases map to TRBD2. V lost 6 bases to trimming and J lost 7 bases; unmatched junction nucleotides: 11. The CDR3 loop spans 16 amino acids. Germline assignment: CDR1 MDHEN and CDR2 SYDVKM. The CDR3 sequence: CASSQTSGSPINEQFF. CDR3 DNA sequence: TGTGCCAGCAGCCAAACTAGCGGGAGTCCCATAAATGAGCAGTTCTTC.

This rearrangement joins TRBV5-1 to TRBJ2-7, with D hard to call. V gave up 5 bases and J gave up 1 base, with 13 bases separating them. The CDR3 has 14 amino acids. The germline V gene has CDR1 SGHRS and CDR2 YFSETQ. The CDR3 DNA is TGCGCCAGCAGGAGCCAAGGTCCGTCCTACGAGCAGTACTTC. This gives the protein CASRSQGPSYEQYF. Using reference TRBV5-1 and TRBJ2-7 for the parts outside the CDR3, the full variable domain is KAGVTQTPRYLIKTRGQQVTLSCSPISGHRSVSWYQQTPGQGLQFLFEYFSETQRNKGNFPGRFSGRQFSNSRSEMNVSTLELGDSALYLCASRSQGPSYEQYFGPGTRLTVT.

The CDR3 loop reads CASSVYGGWGSSLSNYGYTF. Here the CDR3 DNA reads TGTGCCAGCAGCGTATATGGAGGGTGGGGCTCCTCCCTTTCTAACTATGGCTACACCTTC. The chain recombines TRBV9 with TRBJ1-2, with TRBD1 as a possible D gene (5 bases). The CDR3 loop spans 20 amino acids. Germline values: CDR1 SGDLS, CDR2 YYNGEE. With 1 base removed from V and 0 bases from J, the gap between germline ends came to 25 bases.